This T cell receptor (beta chain) was found in a study of blood T cell repertoires in COVID-19. As originally analysed: Amplification from reference gene primers served as the basis for estimated nucleated cell counts. Measured with immunoSEQ multiplex PCR; TCRdb has only the in-frame clones, and not every one. V, J and clone size are taken as reported in that table, and D and trimming were inferred from the DNA itself. This table has roughly 280,000 clones, roughly 86% appearing once. This clone came up a few times. V lost 2 bases and J 3 bases, leaving 5 bases between the germline ends. Germline V gene data show CDR1 as SGHRS and CDR2 as YFSETQ. The length of the CDR3 is 12 residues.

The sequenced sample consisted of peripheral blood. V usage is TRBV5-1 and J usage is TRBJ1-1, with D possibly matching TRBD1 (5 bases). The source is a man aged 40-49 years with active or convalescent COVID-19. The CDR3 sequence is CASSFRDTEAFF. DNA for the CDR3: TGCGCCAGCAGCTTCAGGGACACTGAAGCTTTCTTT.